Following are 21 T cell receptor beta chains from one sample sequenced in a study of shared clonotypes between healthy human individuals. The repertoire was sequenced with immunoSEQ multiplex PCR; TCRdb's copy has only in-frame clones and lacks some. The sample includes approximately 2.4 million clones, 90% to 97% of them seen just once. The sequenced sample was naive CD4+ T cells sorted from blood. Subset defined: CD45RA+ positively selected. The receptors were sampled from a young man in good health.

The chain uses TRBV14 and TRBJ2-7, with D uncertain. V was trimmed by 2 bases and J by 2 bases, leaving 4 bases between them. Germline V gene lookup returns CDR1 SGHDN and CDR2 FVKESK. CDR3 length: 12 residues. The CDR3 coding sequence is TGTGCCAGCAGCCAACGAACCTACGAGCAGTACTTC. Protein sequence: CASSQRTYEQYF.

Turning to this clone: The same CDR3 can be traced to other DNA sequences in this sample. This rearrangement joins TRBV18 to TRBJ2-2, with D unclear. Trimming removed 0 bases at V and 4 bases at J, with 6 bases between. This CDR3 comprises 14 residues. Per germline, CDR1 KGHSH and CDR2 LQKENI. As DNA, the CDR3 is TGTGCCAGCTCACCACCGTCAGCCACCGGGGAGCTGTTTTTT. It yields the protein CASSPPSATGELFF.

This clone was detected once. The V call is TRBV27, the J call TRBJ2-2; TRBD1 matches 8 bases. The length of the CDR3 is 15 residues. CDR1 is MNHEY and CDR2 is SMNVEV in the germline V gene (reference sequence). Losses at the gene ends were 6 bases for V and 1 base for J; bases not matched to a gene: 4. DNA for the CDR3: TGTGCCAGCAGGATTGGGACAGGGAACACCGGGGAGCTGTTTTTT. Residues: CASRIGTGNTGELFF.

J is TRBJ2-7 and V is TRBV6-5, with 9 bases fitting TRBD1. This CDR3 is built from 15 residues. CDR1 is MNHEY and CDR2 is SVGAGI in the germline V gene. The J segment lost 0 bases and the V segment lost 5 bases, leaving 5 bases of the junction unmatched. Here the CDR3 DNA reads TGTGCCAGCAGTCGAGGGACAGGGACCTCCTACGAGCAGTACTTC. Protein product: CASSRGTGTSYEQYF.

V usage is TRBV6-5 and J usage is TRBJ2-7; 7 positions match TRBD2. The V segment lost 11 bases and the J segment 1 base; nucleotides outside the gene matches: 8. Germline CDR1 MNHEY, CDR2 SVGAGI. The CDR3 contains 13 residues. CDR3 region: CAARQGLSYEQYF. The CDR3 nucleotides read TGTGCCGCGAGGCAGGGACTATCCTACGAGCAGTACTTC.

The V and J genes are TRBV7-9 and TRBJ1-1; TRBD1 matches at 10 bases. This CDR3 region has 14 residues. Per the germline V gene, CDR1 is SEHNR and CDR2 is FQNEAQ (reference sequence). The J segment lost 5 bases and the V segment lost 5 bases, leaving 5 bases of the junction unmatched. DNA for the CDR3: TGTGCCAGCAGCGCGGGACAGGGGCGAACTGAAGCTTTCTTT. Amino acid sequence: CASSAGQGRTEAFF.

V usage is TRBV29-1 and J usage is TRBJ2-1; a possible D gene is TRBD2 (6 bases). V was shortened by 6 bases and J by 10 bases, with 13 bases between the two germline ends. CDR1 SQVTM and CDR2 ANQGSEA come from the germline V gene. The CDR3 runs 11 residues. CDR3 sequence reads: CSVTRALEQFF. In DNA form, the CDR3 reads TGCAGCGTGACTAGGGCTCTGGAGCAGTTCTTC.

The rearrangement uses TRBV2 and TRBJ2-4, with 11 bases identical to TRBD1. The CDR3 has 15 amino acids. Germline CDR1 reads SNHLY; CDR2 reads FYNNEI. Losses at the gene ends were 6 bases for V and 6 bases for J; bases not matched to a gene: 7. As DNA, the CDR3 is TGTGCCAGCAGCGCCGGACAGGGGGCGGGAAACATTCAGTACTTC. Protein product: CASSAGQGAGNIQYF.

The J gene is TRBJ2-7, the V gene TRBV5-6; D might be TRBD1 (6 bases). The V gene's germline CDR1 is SGHDT and CDR2 YYEEEE. The CDR3 spans 13 residues. With 4 bases removed from V and 3 bases from J, the gap between germline ends came to 11 bases. CDR3 DNA: TGTGCCAGCAGCATGTTGGACAGCTACGAGCAGTACTTC. Translating gives CASSMLDSYEQYF.

About this clone itself: Other DNA sequences in this sample translate to the same CDR3. The chain has TRBV30 and TRBJ2-5; the D is unclear. The CDR3 consists of 11 residues. Germline V gene sequence: CDR1 GTSNPN, CDR2 SVGIG (reference sequence). V lost 0 bases to trimming and J lost 4 bases, with 3 bases between them. CDR3 loop: CAWSVLETQYF. Here the CDR3 DNA reads TGTGCCTGGAGTGTTTTAGAGACCCAGTACTTC.

The CDR3 DNA sequence: TGCGCCAGCAGCTTGCCCCCATTGGACGAGCAGTACTTC. Protein product: CASSLPPLDEQYF. The rearrangement joins TRBV5-1 to TRBJ2-7; unclear D gene. V was cut by 1 base and J by 5 bases, with 10 bases left in between. The V gene's germline CDR1 is SGHRS and CDR2 YFSETQ. This CDR3 region has 13 residues. The full variable domain, with the rest looked up from reference TRBV5-1 and TRBJ2-7, is KAGVTQTPRYLIKTRGQQVTLSCSPISGHRSVSWYQQTPGQGLQFLFEYFSETQRNKGNFPGRFSGRQFSNSRSEMNVSTLELGDSALYLCASSLPPLDEQYFGPGTRLTVT.

The chain carries TRBV5-8 and TRBJ1-1; D perhaps matches TRBD1 (5 bases). The V end was cut by 3 bases, the J end by 1 base, with 10 bases between. This CDR3 is 14 amino acids long. Germline values: CDR1 SGHTS, CDR2 YDEGEE. CDR3 protein: CASSWGGGNTEAFF. The CDR3 DNA reads TGTGCCAGCAGCTGGGGGGGAGGGAACACTGAAGCTTTCTTT.

The chain employs TRBV6-5 and TRBJ1-5; 10 bases are shared with TRBD1. Germline lookup yields CDR1 MNHEY and CDR2 SVGAGI. The V gene end was trimmed by 9 bases and the J gene end by 4 bases; junction bases not matched to a gene: 3. This CDR3 has 13 residues. This CDR3 is CASGTGDNQPQHF. The CDR3 bases are TGTGCCAGTGGGACAGGGGATAATCAGCCCCAGCATTTT.

The V and J genes are TRBV7-9 and TRBJ1-2; TRBD1 matches at 8 bases. V was clipped by 5 bases and J by 3 bases; unmatched bases: 11. Germline V gives CDR1 SEHNR, CDR2 FQNEAQ (reference sequence). This CDR3 is built from 16 residues. CDR3 amino acids: CASSRHRQGLDYGYTF. The CDR3 DNA reads TGTGCCAGCAGCAGGCATAGACAGGGGCTGGACTATGGCTACACCTTC.

As concerns this clone: Additional DNA sequences in this sample encode the identical CDR3. This chain uses TRBV11-2 with TRBJ2-5; D might be TRBD1 (5 bases). Germline V lookup: CDR1 SGHAT, CDR2 FQNNGV. The V end lost 3 bases, the J end lost 3 bases, and 8 bases lay between the germline ends. The CDR3 has 13 amino acids. The DNA of the CDR3 is TGTGCCAGCAGCTTGGGGCAGAAAGAGACCCAGTACTTC. Protein: CASSLGQKETQYF.

This chain uses TRBV7-9 with TRBJ2-7, with a possible D match to TRBD1 (5 bases). Germline CDR1 is SEHNR and CDR2 is FQNEAQ (reference sequence). V dropped 3 bases and J dropped 2 bases, with 17 bases sitting between them. CDR3 size: 16 residues. CDR3 coding DNA: TGTGCCAGCAGCTTTGGGATAACAGGCTTTCCCTACGAGCAGTACTTC. This gives the protein CASSFGITGFPYEQYF.

The rearrangement links TRBV10-3 to TRBJ1-6, with 9 positions matching TRBD1. The CDR3 contains 16 residues. In germline, CDR1 is ENHRY, CDR2 SYGVKD. The V and J ends lost 0 bases and 7 bases, in that order; junction bases with no gene match: 4. CDR3 sequence reads: CAISESGTGTNSPLHF. The CDR3 DNA reads as TGTGCCATCAGTGAGTCGGGGACAGGGACGAATTCACCCCTCCACTTT.

This chain joins TRBV5-1 and TRBJ2-2, with D hard to call. The germline V gene has CDR1 SGHRS and CDR2 YFSETQ. CDR3 size: 16 residues. V lost 0 bases and J 2 bases, leaving 11 bases between the germline ends. CDR3 coding DNA: TGCGCCAGCAGCTTGGAAGTCCTTACAAACACCGGGGAGCTGTTTTTT. Protein: CASSLEVLTNTGELFF. The full variable domain, in which reference TRBV5-1 and TRBJ2-2 provide the parts outside the CDR3, is KAGVTQTPRYLIKTRGQQVTLSCSPISGHRSVSWYQQTPGQGLQFLFEYFSETQRNKGNFPGRFSGRQFSNSRSEMNVSTLELGDSALYLCASSLEVLTNTGELFFGEGSRLTVL.

This chain uses TRBV14 with TRBJ1-6; D call uncertain. Trimming took 5 bases from V and 4 from J, leaving 6 bases between them. The CDR3 runs to 13 residues. Germline loops: CDR1 SGHDN, CDR2 FVKESK. For the CDR3, the DNA is TGTGCCAGCAGCGCCTTGTATAATTCACCCCTCCACTTT. Its protein is CASSALYNSPLHF.

The rearrangement uses TRBV21-1 and TRBJ1-2; the D call in the table, TRBD1, was not verified against the DNA. TRBV21-1 is given as a pseudogene. The CDR3 runs 17 residues. The CDR3 sequence is CARPPRGQGRGEDGYTF. CDR3 bases: TGTGCCAGGCCACCGAGGGGACAGGGAAGGGGAGAGGATGGCTACACCTTC.

The chain's CDR3 is CASTLINSGNTIYF. The CDR3 nucleotides read TGTGCCAGCACACTAATCAACTCTGGAAACACCATATATTTT. V is TRBV6-6 and J is TRBJ1-3; D uncertain. In germline, CDR1 is MNHNY, CDR2 SVGAGI (reference sequence). The V gene lost 7 bases and the J gene lost 0 bases, with 10 bases spanning the gap. The CDR3 extends over 14 amino acids.